This is a list of T cell receptor beta chains from one sample in a study of CD8 T cells in Susac syndrome. TCRdb itself ran the immunoSEQ multiplex PCR reads through MiXCR, one entry per CDR3 protein. The repertoire holds more than 150,000 distinct CDR3 sequences, with nearly 97% as singletons. The sample comprised CD4+ T cells from PBMCs. Receptors were obtained from a human donor with Susac syndrome. Each CDR3 is given with its conserved first and last residue. The D gene is left open where the match is weak. Some rows mark clone size as missing; the rest say once, few, many or name a class of expanded clone.

clone_size j_call v_call d_call cdr3_nt cdr3_aa
- TRBJ2-5 TRBV20-1 - TGCAGTGCTTACTCCGGGGGTCAAGAGACCCAGTACTTC CSAYSGGQETQYF
- TRBJ1-4 TRBV23-1 - TGCGCCAGCAGTCGGTGGACGTTTTCGTACGAAAAACTGTTTTTT CASSRWTFSYEKLFF
- TRBJ1-1 TRBV5-1 - TGTGCCAGCAGCTTAGTCCGGAACACTGAAGCTTTCTTT CASSLVRNTEAFF
- TRBJ1-6 TRBV7-9 - TGTGCCAGCAAACCATTGGTCGCATCACCCCTCCACTTT CASKPLVASPLHF
once TRBJ2-3 TRBV29-1 - TGCAGCGTTGAAGGCGGGCAGCACACAGATACGCAGTATTTT CSVEGGQHTDTQYF
once TRBJ1-6 TRBV30 - TGTGCCTGGAGGACCCGTACAAGGGGAGGGTCACCCCTCCACTTT CAWRTRTRGGSPLHF
once TRBJ1-5 TRBV19 - TGTGCCAGTAGTATAGATCTACCAGGAGTGGGCAATCAGCCCCAGCATTTT CASSIDLPGVGNQPQHF
- TRBJ2-5 TRBV10-2 TRBD2 TGCGCCAGCAGTTTAACTAGCGGGGGGCCCACGGAGACCCAGTACTTC CASSLTSGGPTETQYF
- TRBJ2-3 TRBV18 - TGTGCCAGCTCACCCCCTGAGAGATGGGTGGCGGTAGATACGCAGTATTTT CASSPPERWVAVDTQYF
- TRBJ2-7 TRBV7-8 - TGTGCCAGCAGCTTAGTTTCGGGGACACCGCGTTACGAGCAGTACTTC CASSLVSGTPRYEQYF